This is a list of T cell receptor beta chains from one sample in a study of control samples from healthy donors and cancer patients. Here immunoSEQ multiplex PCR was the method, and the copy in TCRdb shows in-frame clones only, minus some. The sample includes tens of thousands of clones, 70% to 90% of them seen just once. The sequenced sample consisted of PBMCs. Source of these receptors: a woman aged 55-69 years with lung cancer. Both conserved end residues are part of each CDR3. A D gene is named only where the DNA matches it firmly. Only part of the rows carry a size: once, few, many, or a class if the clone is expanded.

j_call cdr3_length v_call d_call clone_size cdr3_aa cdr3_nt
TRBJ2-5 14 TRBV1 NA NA CTSFRGGGQETQYF TGCACCAGCTTCCGGGGCGGGGGGCAAGAGACCCAGTACTTC
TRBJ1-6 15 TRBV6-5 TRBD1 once CASRLTGTDNSPLHF TGTGCCAGCAGACTAACCGGGACAGATAATTCACCCCTCCACTTT
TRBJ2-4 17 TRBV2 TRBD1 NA CASSEGTGSGAKNIQYF TGTGCCAGCAGTGAGGGGACAGGTTCTGGGGCCAAAAACATTCAGTACTTC
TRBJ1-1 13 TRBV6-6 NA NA CASSYGTFPEAFF TGTGCCAGCAGTTACGGGACATTCCCTGAAGCTTTCTTT
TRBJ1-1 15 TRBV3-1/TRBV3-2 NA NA CASSQRGLQNTEAFF TGTGCCAGCAGCCAGAGGGGACTTCAGAACACTGAAGCTTTCTTT
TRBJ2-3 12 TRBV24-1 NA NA CATSDITDTQYF TGTGCCACCAGTGATATTACAGATACGCAGTATTTT
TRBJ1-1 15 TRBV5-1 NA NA CASSLYVAGNTEAFF TGCGCCAGCAGCTTGTACGTGGCAGGGAACACTGAAGCTTTCTTT
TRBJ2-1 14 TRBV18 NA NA CASSGAVGNNEQFF TGTGCCAGCTCAGGTGCGGTAGGAAACAATGAGCAGTTCTTC
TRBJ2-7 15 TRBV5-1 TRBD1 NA CASSTRQGEAYEQYF TGCGCCAGCAGCACAAGACAGGGCGAAGCCTACGAGCAGTACTTC
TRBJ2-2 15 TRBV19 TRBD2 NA CASSIQGEGTGELFF TGTGCCAGTAGTATCCAAGGGGAGGGGACCGGGGAGCTGTTTTTT
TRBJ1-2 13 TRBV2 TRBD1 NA CASRTWDRGGYTF TGTGCCAGCAGGACCTGGGACAGGGGTGGCTACACCTTC
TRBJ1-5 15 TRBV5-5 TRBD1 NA CASSPETGFNQPQHF TGTGCCAGCAGCCCTGAGACAGGGTTTAATCAGCCCCAGCATTTT
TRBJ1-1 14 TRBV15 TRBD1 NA CATRTGGLNTEAFF TGTGCCACACGGACAGGGGGCTTGAACACTGAAGCTTTCTTT
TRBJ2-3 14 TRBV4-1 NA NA CASSRTPQGVAQYF TGCGCCAGCAGCCGGACTCCCCAGGGCGTGGCGCAGTATTTT
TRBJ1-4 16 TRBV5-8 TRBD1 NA CASTPGQGIVNEKLFF TGTGCCAGCACCCCGGGACAGGGAATCGTTAATGAAAAACTGTTTTTT
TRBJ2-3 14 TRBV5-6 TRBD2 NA CASSLSGGTDTQYF TGTGCCAGCAGCTTGAGCGGGGGCACAGATACGCAGTATTTT
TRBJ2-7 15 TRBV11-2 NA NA CASSLGSGGSYEQYF TGTGCCAGCAGCTTAGGTTCAGGGGGGTCCTACGAGCAGTACTTC
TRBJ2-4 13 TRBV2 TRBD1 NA CASSAGQGGIQYF TGTGCCAGCAGTGCCGGACAGGGGGGGATTCAGTACTTC
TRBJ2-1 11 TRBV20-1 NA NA CSARIRHEQFF TGCAGTGCTAGGATCCGCCATGAGCAGTTCTTC
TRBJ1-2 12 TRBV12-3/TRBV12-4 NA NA CASSLGNYGYTF TGTGCCAGCAGCCTCGGGAACTATGGCTACACCTTC
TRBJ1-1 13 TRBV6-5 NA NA CASSFGPSVEAFF TGTGCCAGCAGTTTCGGCCCTAGTGTTGAAGCTTTCTTT
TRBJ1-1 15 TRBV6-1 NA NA CASSEEGRRGTEAFF TGTGCCAGCAGTGAAGAGGGCAGGCGAGGAACTGAAGCTTTCTTT
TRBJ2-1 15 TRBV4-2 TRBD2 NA CASSQELEGRDAQFF TGTGCCAGCAGCCAAGAACTCGAGGGGAGGGATGCGCAGTTCTTC
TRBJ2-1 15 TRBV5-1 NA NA CASSESLPGYNEQFF TGCGCCAGCAGTGAGTCTCTCCCCGGATACAATGAGCAGTTCTTC
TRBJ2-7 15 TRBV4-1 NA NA CASSQEPGFWYEQYF TGCGCCAGCAGCCAAGAACCTGGCTTCTGGTACGAGCAGTACTTC
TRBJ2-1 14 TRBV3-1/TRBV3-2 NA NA CASSQEGRGQEQFF TGTGCCAGCAGCCAAGAGGGCCGGGGTCAGGAGCAGTTCTTC
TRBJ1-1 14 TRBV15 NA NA CATSREGPNTEAFF TGTGCCACCAGCAGAGAGGGACCGAACACTGAAGCTTTCTTT
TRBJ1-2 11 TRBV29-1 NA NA CSGAGGDGYTF TGCAGCGGCGCGGGAGGGGATGGCTACACCTTC
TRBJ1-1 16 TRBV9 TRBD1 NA CASSVGPGQGNTEAFF TGTGCCAGCAGCGTAGGCCCGGGACAGGGAAACACTGAAGCTTTCTTT
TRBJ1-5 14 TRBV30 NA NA CAWSRGGPGQPQHF TGTGCCTGGAGTCGGGGAGGGCCCGGTCAGCCCCAGCATTTT
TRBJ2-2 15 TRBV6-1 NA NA CASSEARQHVGELFF TGTGCCAGCAGTGAAGCAAGGCAGCACGTCGGGGAGCTGTTTTTT
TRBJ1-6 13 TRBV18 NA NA CASSPSAGSPLHF TGTGCCAGCTCACCTTCAGCGGGTTCACCCCTCCACTTT
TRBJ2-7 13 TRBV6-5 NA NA CASSYLSSGEQYF TGTGCCAGCAGTTACCTCTCTTCGGGCGAGCAGTACTTC
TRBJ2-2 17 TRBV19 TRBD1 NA CASTDRAGTGDTGELFF TGTGCCAGTACCGATAGAGCCGGGACAGGGGACACCGGGGAGCTGTTTTTT
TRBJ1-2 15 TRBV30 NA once CAWSVGKAKAGGYTF TGTGCCTGGAGTGTAGGCAAGGCCAAAGCGGGGGGCTACACCTTC
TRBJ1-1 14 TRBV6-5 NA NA CASSYSAGLAEAFF TGTGCCAGCAGTTACTCAGCGGGGCTCGCTGAAGCTTTCTTT
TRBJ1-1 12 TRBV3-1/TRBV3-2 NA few CASSQGVREAFF TGTGCCAGCAGCCAAGGGGTAAGGGAAGCTTTCTTT
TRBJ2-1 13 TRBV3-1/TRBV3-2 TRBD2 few CASSRGTRNEQFF TGTGCCAGCAGCCGCGGGACTAGAAATGAGCAGTTCTTC
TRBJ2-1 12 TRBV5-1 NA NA CASSLDYNEQFF TGCGCCAGCAGCTTGGATTACAATGAGCAGTTCTTC
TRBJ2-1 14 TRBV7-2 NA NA CASRPPAPYNEQFF TGTGCCAGCAGGCCTCCCGCCCCCTACAATGAGCAGTTCTTC